Shown below are 25 T cell receptor beta chains from a single sample sequenced in a study of blood T cell repertoires in COVID-19. Produced via immunoSEQ multiplex PCR; TCRdb's table is partial and in-frame only. Of some 140,000 clones listed, around three quarters are singletons. The sequencing sample was made of peripheral blood. These receptors all come from a human donor in a cohort sampled during active COVID-19.

The genes are TRBV7-9 and TRBJ2-1, with 12 bases matching TRBD1. The V gene end was trimmed by 3 bases and the J gene end by 8 bases; junction bases not matched to a gene: 5. This CDR3 spans 15 amino acids. Germline CDR1 is SEHNR and CDR2 is FQNEAQ (reference sequence). The CDR3 DNA reads as TGTGCCAGCAGCTTCTCCGGGACAGGGGGCCATGAGCAGTTCTTC. Translating gives CASSFSGTGGHEQFF.

V is TRBV6-6 and J is TRBJ1-4; D is uncertain. CDR1 and CDR2 (germline): MNHNY, SVGAGI (reference sequence). V was trimmed by 3 bases and J by 3 bases, leaving 11 bases between them. CDR3 length: 15 residues. CDR3 coding DNA: TGTGCCAGCAGTTATGCGGGCTCGGCTAATGAAAAACTGTTTTTT. Translation: CASSYAGSANEKLFF.

The chain couples TRBV6-5 to TRBJ2-1; TRBD2 matches 7 bases. Germline lookup yields CDR1 MNHEY and CDR2 SVGAGI. The CDR3 runs to 12 residues. Losses at the gene ends were 6 bases for V and 7 bases for J; bases not matched to a gene: 3. CDR3 sequence: CASSLGGNEQFF. CDR3 nucleotide sequence: TGTGCCAGCAGCCTGGGGGGGAATGAGCAGTTCTTC.

The chain links TRBV28 to TRBJ2-6, with 7 bases lining up with TRBD1. CDR1 is MDHEN, CDR2 SYDVKM, per germline. J lost 0 bases, V lost 6 bases, and 11 bases had no gene match. The CDR3 length is 18 residues. The CDR3 coding sequence is TGTGCCAGCAGGGACAGGACAGACTCCCCCTCTGGGGCCAACGTCCTGACTTTC. This gives the protein CASRDRTDSPSGANVLTF.

The chain uses TRBV28 and TRBJ2-1; D not certain. The V and J ends lost 5 bases and 7 bases respectively, with 21 bases between them. The V gene's germline CDR1 is MDHEN and CDR2 SYDVKM. CDR3 length: 16 residues. DNA of the CDR3: TGTGCCAGCAGTCCCCTGATTGGCTCCACGAAGAATGAGCAGTTCTTC. This sequence encodes CASSPLIGSTKNEQFF.

V and J are TRBV27 and TRBJ1-6, with D hard to call. Germline loops: CDR1 MNHEY, CDR2 SMNVEV (reference sequence). The V end was cut by 4 bases, the J end by 7 bases, with 14 bases between. CDR3 length: 15 residues. CDR3 nucleotide sequence: TGTGCCAGCAGTTGGACGACGGGGATGAATTCACCCCTCCACTTT. As protein: CASSWTTGMNSPLHF.

V and J are TRBV7-9 and TRBJ1-2, with TRBD1 identical over 7 bases. There are 13 residues in the CDR3. In germline, CDR1 is SEHNR, CDR2 FQNEAQ (reference sequence). V was pared by 5 bases and J by 8 bases, with 8 bases of the junction left unmatched. The CDR3 nucleotides read TGTGCCAGCAGCCCCGGTGACAGGGACGGCTACACCTTC. Residues: CASSPGDRDGYTF. Full variable domain (missing parts from reference TRBV7-9 and TRBJ1-2): DTGVSQNPRHKITKRGQNVTFRCDPISEHNRLYWYRQTLGQGPEFLTYFQNEAQLEKSRLLSDRFSAERPKGSFSTLEIQRTEQGDSAMYLCASSPGDRDGYTFGSGTRLTVV.

This chain joins TRBV7-9 and TRBJ1-6, with 8 nucleotides matching TRBD1. The CDR3 totals 15 residues. Unmatched junction bases numbered 7, after V lost 5 bases and J lost 7 bases. Germline V gives CDR1 SEHNR, CDR2 FQNEAQ (reference sequence). The CDR3 region has the DNA TGTGCCAGCAGCCCGACGACAGGGGCCAATTCACCCCTCCACTTT. Its protein product is CASSPTTGANSPLHF.

This chain connects TRBV30 to TRBJ2-1; D might be TRBD2 (7 bases). Trimming pared 2 bases from V and 9 bases from J, leaving 20 bases between. The CDR3 contains 15 residues. The germline gives CDR1 GTSNPN, CDR2 SVGIG (reference sequence). CDR3 amino acids: CAWSLGGGALSEQFF. DNA of the CDR3: TGTGCCTGGAGTCTGGGAGGGGGGGCGTTGAGTGAGCAGTTCTTC.

This clone was seen more than once but under ten times. The chain couples TRBV5-1 to TRBJ2-6; TRBD1 matches 7 bases. CDR3 length: 16 amino acids. Germline V CDR1 and CDR2: SGHRS, YFSETQ. V gave up 3 bases and J gave up 2 bases; unmatched junction bases: 5. Written as DNA, the CDR3 is TGCGCCAGCAGCTGGACGAGGGGGCCTGGGGCCAACGTCCTGACTTTC. Protein sequence: CASSWTRGPGANVLTF.

The chain recombines TRBV6-5 with TRBJ1-2, with a possible D match to TRBD1 (5 bases). Germline values: CDR1 MNHEY, CDR2 SVGAGI. Trimming cost V 2 bases and J 1 base, with 11 bases left between them. This CDR3 has 15 residues. CDR3 nucleotide sequence: TGTGCCAGCAGTTACGACAGCACTCATAACTATGGCTACACCTTC. It specifies CASSYDSTHNYGYTF.

This clone is a singleton in its sample. V and J are TRBV7-6 and TRBJ1-6; TRBD1 might be the D (6 bases). Per germline, CDR1 SGHVS and CDR2 FNYEAQ. V lost 0 bases and J lost 10, with 10 bases in between. This CDR3 has 14 amino acids. The CDR3 DNA is TGTGCCAGCAGCTTAGCGGGGGGGGCCTCACCCCTCCACTTT. Its translation: CASSLAGGASPLHF.

The chain uses TRBV18 and TRBJ1-3; no definite D call. Germline V gene sequence: CDR1 KGHSH, CDR2 LQKENI. This CDR3 spans 15 amino acids. Between the trimmed V and J ends, which lost 3 bases and 0 bases, there was a span of 9 bases. CDR3 sequence: CASSPEAISGNTIYF. The CDR3, as DNA: TGTGCCAGCTCACCGGAGGCTATCTCTGGAAACACCATATATTTT.

This sequence joins TRBV5-1 and TRBJ2-7, with 10 bases matching TRBD2. This CDR3 comprises 15 residues. Trimming took 0 bases from V and 2 from J; bases not matched to a gene: 2. The germline V gene has CDR1 SGHRS and CDR2 YFSETQ. The CDR3 DNA sequence: TGCGCCAGCAGCTTGGTCAGCGGGGGGGCCTACGAGCAGTACTTC. It is translated as CASSLVSGGAYEQYF.

To note about this clone: The same CDR3 is also encoded by other DNA sequences in this sample. The gene calls are TRBV6-5 and TRBJ2-3, with TRBD2 identical over 8 bases. The CDR3 runs to 14 residues. J was trimmed by 3 bases and V by 2 bases; bases with no gene match: 1. Germline CDR1 reads MNHEY; CDR2 reads SVGAGI. The CDR3 reads CASSYGGGTDTQYF. CDR3 nucleotides: TGTGCCAGCAGTTACGGCGGGGGGACAGATACGCAGTATTTT.

This clone was counted only a few times. V and J are TRBV11-1 and TRBJ2-7; TRBD1 matches at 8 bases. The germline V gene has CDR1 SGHAT and CDR2 FQDESV (reference sequence). V lost 3 bases, J lost 0 bases, and 4 bases stayed unmatched. This CDR3 spans 15 amino acids. The CDR3 coding sequence is TGTGCCAGCAGCTTTCCGGACAGGGTCTCCTACGAGCAGTACTTC. Translated, it gives CASSFPDRVSYEQYF.

This chain connects TRBV6-5 to TRBJ1-2; the match to TRBD1 covers 10 bases. The V and J ends lost 6 bases and 2 bases, in that order; junction bases with no gene match: 3. The V gene's germline CDR1 is MNHEY and CDR2 SVGAGI. The CDR3 totals 14 residues. The CDR3 DNA is TGTGCCAGCAGGATGGACAGGGGGAACTATGGCTACACCTTC. Its translation: CASRMDRGNYGYTF.

This clone has more than one count but fewer than ten. The chain joins TRBV5-1 to TRBJ2-1; D may be TRBD2 (6 bases). The germline V and J ends were trimmed by 0 bases and 6 bases, with 13 bases remaining between them. Germline V gives CDR1 SGHRS, CDR2 YFSETQ. This CDR3 spans 15 amino acids. The CDR3 reads CASSLVTGGLNEQFF. CDR3 bases: TGCGCCAGCAGCTTGGTCACCGGGGGACTCAATGAGCAGTTCTTC.

The chain carries TRBV24-1 and TRBJ2-5; unclear D gene. The CDR3 covers 13 residues. The V end lost 10 bases, the J end lost 2 bases, and 13 bases lay between the germline ends. CDR1 is KGHDR, CDR2 SFDVKD, per germline. The CDR3 spells CATPNPKQETQYF. The DNA of the CDR3 is TGTGCCACTCCCAACCCTAAGCAAGAGACCCAGTACTTC.

The chain is built from TRBV5-1 and TRBJ1-1; 8 bases fit TRBD1. The CDR3 loop spans 16 amino acids. Germline V CDR1 and CDR2: SGHRS, YFSETQ. V was clipped by 4 bases and J by 2 bases; unmatched bases: 10. The CDR3 is CASSPGRTGRNTEAFF. The CDR3 nucleotides read TGCGCCAGCAGCCCGGGCAGGACAGGGAGAAACACTGAAGCTTTCTTT.

The chain combines TRBV19 with TRBJ1-2; 11 bases are a match to TRBD1. J was trimmed by 6 bases and V by 4 bases; bases with no gene match: 7. This CDR3 is 15 amino acids long. The germline gives CDR1 LNHDA, CDR2 SQIVND (reference sequence). This chain's CDR3 is CASSTEDRGQHGYTF. The CDR3, as DNA: TGTGCCAGTAGTACCGAGGACAGGGGGCAGCATGGCTACACCTTC.

The CDR3 loop is CASTRYGELFF. The CDR3 coding sequence is TGTGCCAGCACCAGATACGGGGAGCTGTTTTTT. The chain is built from TRBV12-3 or TRBV12-4 and TRBJ2-2; no clear D. With 7 bases removed from V and 7 bases from J, the gap between germline ends came to 7 bases. The CDR3 extends over 11 amino acids.

This chain joins TRBV7-8 and TRBJ1-5; 7 bases are a match to TRBD1. CDR3 length: 14 amino acids. V was pared by 5 bases and J by 4 bases, with 5 bases of the junction left unmatched. Germline V gene sequence: CDR1 SGHVS, CDR2 FQNEAQ. In nucleotides, the CDR3 is TGTGCCAGCAGCCGGGGACAGCCGAATCAGCCCCAGCATTTT. Translating it yields CASSRGQPNQPQHF.

This clone was counted a single time. The chain recombines TRBV27 with TRBJ1-1; D is possibly TRBD1 (5 bases). CDR1 MNHEY and CDR2 SMNVEV come from the germline V gene (reference sequence). The length of the CDR3 is 16 residues. The germline V and J ends were trimmed by 3 bases and 0 bases, with 14 bases remaining between them. CDR3 in amino acids: CASSFSPTGMNTEAFF. CDR3 in DNA: TGTGCCAGCAGTTTTTCCCCCACAGGCATGAACACTGAAGCTTTCTTT.

J is TRBJ2-5 and V is TRBV28; D is ambiguous. Germline V gives CDR1 MDHEN, CDR2 SYDVKM. The CDR3 is made up of 13 amino acids. Trimming cost V 2 bases and J 2 bases, with 6 bases left between them. CDR3 sequence: CASSLHRQETQYF. The CDR3 DNA reads as TGTGCCAGCAGTTTACACAGACAAGAGACCCAGTACTTC.